Following are 32 T cell receptor beta chains from one sample sequenced in a study of regulatory T cells in long-lasting Graves disease. CDR3-region Arm-PCR and iRepertoire HTBI primers produced the TCR beta libraries. One entry per CDR3 protein results from TCRdb running MiXCR on the multiplex PCR reads. The sample carries approximately 400,000 distinct CDR3 sequences, less than 20% recorded once. As for time point: newly diagnosed GD, antithyroid drugs for less than 3 months. RNA extracted from PBMCs served as the sequencing template. The sequencing used peripheral blood mononuclear cells (PBMCs), collected at new diagnosis, from a patient treated with antithyroid drugs. These receptors were obtained from a female donor with Graves disease.

The V call is TRBV20-1, the J call TRBJ2-7; 8 bases are a match to TRBD1. Trimming cost V 6 bases and J 5 bases; bases outside gene matches: 3. The CDR3 is 11 amino acids. The germline gives CDR1 DFQATT, CDR2 SNEGSKA (reference sequence). The CDR3 sequence: CSASTGDEQYF. CDR3 nucleotides: TGCAGTGCCTCGACAGGGGACGAGCAGTACTTC.

Only a few counts were recorded for this clonotype. This sequence may be a read error, since a much larger clone differs from it by one base. The V and J genes are TRBV2 and TRBJ2-7, with 9 bases identical to TRBD1. This CDR3 region has 14 residues. V gave up 5 bases and J gave up 6 bases; unmatched junction bases: 8. Germline assignment: CDR1 SNHLY and CDR2 FYNNEI. In nucleotides, the CDR3 is TGTGCCAGCAGTTACAGGGGGCGAGGGGGCGAGCAGTACTTC. It codes for CASSYRGRGGEQYF.

This clonotype was observed at least ten times. The chain carries TRBV5-1 and TRBJ2-3, with D hard to call. The CDR3 length is 15 residues. Germline values: CDR1 SGHRS, CDR2 YFSETQ. The V end lost 4 bases, the J end lost 6 bases, and 18 bases lay between the germline ends. CDR3 sequence reads: CASSPGDWIMDTQYF. For the CDR3, the DNA is TGCGCCAGCAGCCCAGGCGACTGGATTATGGATACGCAGTATTTT.

This clonotype showed up many times. The chain uses TRBV24-1 and TRBJ2-3, with D hard to call. Between the trimmed V and J ends, which lost 3 bases and 8 bases, there was a span of 17 bases. Germline V CDR1 and CDR2: KGHDR, SFDVKD. The CDR3 runs to 15 residues. The CDR3: CATSDTDLAHSTQYF. The CDR3 region has the DNA TGTGCCACCAGTGATACGGATCTCGCTCATAGTACGCAGTATTTT.

V usage is TRBV27 and J usage is TRBJ2-7; TRBD2 agrees at 15 bases. The CDR3 has 16 amino acids. V shed 6 bases, J shed 3 bases, and the junction held 6 bases outside the gene matches. The germline CDR1 and CDR2 sequences are MNHEY and SMNVEV (reference sequence). The CDR3 bases are TGTGCCAGCAGAGAACCGGGACTAGCGGGGGGCTACGAGCAGTACTTC. Amino acids: CASREPGLAGGYEQYF.

The rearrangement uses TRBV4-1 and TRBJ2-1, with TRBD2 matching 7 bases. V trimming: 5 bases; J trimming: 7 bases; junction bases outside the gene matches: 8. Germline V gene sequence: CDR1 MGHRA, CDR2 YSYEKL. This CDR3 region has 14 residues. The chain's CDR3 is CASSDLGGGNEQFF. The CDR3 nucleotides are TGCGCCAGCAGCGATCTGGGGGGGGGAAATGAGCAGTTCTTC.

V and J are TRBV27 and TRBJ2-5; 11 bases align to TRBD2. The ends lost 4 bases at V and 3 bases at J; junction bases unmatched: 7. Germline assignment: CDR1 MNHEY and CDR2 SMNVEV (reference sequence). The CDR3 consists of 16 residues. The CDR3 DNA is TGTGCCAGCAGTTCCTTAGCGGGAGGGGTAAAAGAGACCCAGTACTTC. Translating it yields CASSSLAGGVKETQYF.

This clonotype has at least ten counts. The CDR3 here is CASSGNVVSTEAFF. CDR3 nucleotides: TGTGCCAGCTCAGGGAACGTCGTGAGCACTGAAGCTTTCTTT. The chain has TRBV12-3 or TRBV12-4 and TRBJ1-1; TRBD1 might be the D (5 bases). This CDR3 has 14 residues. Trimming stripped 8 bases from V and 4 bases from J, with 17 bases between.

This chain connects TRBV4-2 to TRBJ2-1; 7 nucleotides match TRBD2. V trimming: 1 base; J trimming: 1 base; junction bases outside the gene matches: 1. CDR1 and CDR2 (germline): LGHNA, YNFKEQ. This CDR3 has 15 amino acids. Written as DNA, the CDR3 is TGTGCCAGCAGCCAAGGGACTAGGTCCTACAATGAGCAGTTCTTC. Protein product: CASSQGTRSYNEQFF.

This clonotype was counted ten times or more. V is TRBV7-6 and J is TRBJ2-1; 14 bases are shared with TRBD2. The CDR3 is 14 amino acids. Germline V gene lookup returns CDR1 SGHVS and CDR2 FNYEAQ. Germline trimming cut 3 bases from V and 8 bases from J; bases unmatched to any gene: 0. This CDR3 reads CASSLGLAGDEQFF. The CDR3 region has the DNA TGTGCCAGCAGCTTGGGACTAGCGGGAGATGAGCAGTTCTTC.

In DNA form, the CDR3 reads TGTGCCAGCAGCAACTCAGGGTACACTGAAGCTTTCTTT. Its translation is CASSNSGYTEAFF. V is TRBV11-2 and J is TRBJ1-1; D possibly corresponds to TRBD1 (5 bases). This CDR3 region has 13 residues. The ends were cut back, 5 bases at V and 3 bases at J, with 10 bases in the middle. Germline V gene sequence: CDR1 SGHAT, CDR2 FQNNGV.

The sample holds many counts of this clonotype. This rearrangement joins TRBV7-9 to TRBJ2-3, with 10 bases aligning to TRBD2. Unmatched junction bases numbered 9, after V lost 4 bases and J lost 5 bases. This CDR3 has 16 residues. In germline, CDR1 is SEHNR, CDR2 FQNEAQ (reference sequence). CDR3 sequence (DNA): TGTGCCAGCAGCTCGCGAGCGGGAGGGCTTCGAGATACGCAGTATTTT. Translated: CASSSRAGGLRDTQYF.

This chain joins TRBV3-1 and TRBJ2-5; 9 bases agree with TRBD2. Germline V gene sequence: CDR1 LGHDT, CDR2 YNNKEL (reference sequence). The CDR3 loop spans 15 amino acids. J lost 4 bases, V lost 2 bases, and 5 bases had no gene match. The CDR3: CASSQLAGIRETQYF. The CDR3 DNA follows: TGTGCCAGCAGCCAACTAGCGGGGATTCGAGAGACCCAGTACTTC.

This clonotype has a count of ten or more. The genes are TRBV12-5 and TRBJ2-1, with D perhaps matching TRBD2 (6 bases). Trimming took off 5 bases at V and 0 bases at J, with 14 bases between the two ends. The CDR3 loop spans 16 amino acids. Germline V gene sequence: CDR1 LGHNT, CDR2 FRNRAP. The CDR3 coding sequence is TGTGCTAGTGGTAAGGGACTCGAAAGCTCCTACAATGAGCAGTTCTTC. It translates to CASGKGLESSYNEQFF.

Many counts were recorded for this clonotype. This chain joins TRBV11-2 and TRBJ1-6, with D uncertain. Trimming removed 4 bases at V and 9 bases at J, with 16 bases between. Germline loops: CDR1 SGHAT, CDR2 FQNNGV. There are 15 residues in the CDR3. The CDR3 spells CASSSGRAGSSPLHF. The CDR3 DNA follows: TGTGCCAGCAGCTCGGGAAGAGCGGGTAGTTCACCCCTCCACTTT.

This clonotype has ten or more counts. This sequence joins TRBV27 and TRBJ2-7, with D maybe TRBD1 (5 bases). This CDR3 has 14 amino acids. Germline CDR1 and CDR2: MNHEY and SMNVEV (reference sequence). Trimming removed 0 bases from V and 3 bases from J, with 9 bases in between. The CDR3 spells CASSLSIDSYEQYF. In DNA form, the CDR3 reads TGTGCCAGCAGTTTATCGATCGACAGCTACGAGCAGTACTTC.

This clonotype came up many times. The V gene is TRBV7-9, the J gene TRBJ1-6; no reliable D call. The germline V gene encodes CDR1 SEHNR and CDR2 FQNEAQ (reference sequence). The CDR3 is 14 residues long. V was cut by 4 bases and J by 6 bases, with 10 bases left in between. As DNA, the CDR3 is TGTGCCAGCAGCTCAGTATCTCTTAATTCACCCCTCCACTTT. It translates to CASSSVSLNSPLHF.

The J gene is TRBJ2-1, the V gene TRBV6-2 or TRBV6-3, with D tentatively TRBD1 or TRBD2 (6 bases each). The CDR3 is made up of 14 amino acids. Trimming took 5 bases from V and 9 from J, leaving 17 bases between them. Germline V CDR1 and CDR2: MNHEY, SVGEGT. The CDR3 DNA sequence: TGTGCCAGCAGTACGTTTTCCGGGGGCGGTGAGCAGTTCTTC. It translates to CASSTFSGGGEQFF.

This clonotype has a count of ten or more. The chain couples TRBV6-5 to TRBJ1-1, with D perhaps TRBD1 (5 bases). V dropped 4 bases and J dropped 4 bases, with 19 bases sitting between them. The CDR3 is 16 residues long. Germline CDR1 is MNHEY and CDR2 is SVGAGI. CDR3: CASSWDFSIDPTEAFF. The CDR3 DNA is TGTGCCAGCAGTTGGGACTTTTCAATAGACCCCACTGAAGCTTTCTTT.

This clonotype was observed many times. The rearrangement joins TRBV27 to TRBJ2-1; 7 bases map to TRBD1. The germline gives CDR1 MNHEY, CDR2 SMNVEV (reference sequence). With 3 bases clipped from V and 4 bases from J, the junction kept 3 bases outside the gene matches. CDR3 size: 14 residues. This CDR3 reads CASSFRGTYNEQFF. CDR3 DNA: TGTGCCAGCAGTTTCAGGGGGACGTACAATGAGCAGTTCTTC.

Remarks on this clonotype: A far larger clone lies a single base away; this is likely a read error. The V gene is TRBV6-1, the J gene TRBJ1-1; D is uncertain. The CDR3 is made up of 14 amino acids. Trimming removed 3 bases from V and 0 bases from J, with 8 bases in between. Germline V gene lookup returns CDR1 MNHNS and CDR2 SASEGT. The CDR3 reads CASSEYGLNTEAFF. The CDR3 nucleotides are TGTGCCAGCAGTGAGTACGGGTTGAACACTGAAGCTTTCTTT.

In the case of this clonotype: A much larger clone lies a single base off, so this may be a read error. The V call is TRBV29-1, the J call TRBJ2-7; a weak D match, TRBD2 (5 bases). V lost 0 bases to trimming and J lost 3 bases, with 9 bases between them. There are 13 residues in the CDR3. Germline V gene data show CDR1 as SQVTM and CDR2 as ANQGSEA. CDR3 bases: TGCAGCGTTGAAGATTCGGGGAACTACGAGCAGTACTTC. Translating gives CSVEDSGNYEQYF.

This clonotype was counted at least ten times. The chain employs TRBV12-5 and TRBJ1-5, with a possible D match to TRBD1 (5 bases). This CDR3 has 20 residues. V was trimmed by 0 bases and J by 4 bases, leaving 25 bases between them. Germline V CDR1 and CDR2: LGHNT, FRNRAP. CDR3 residues: CASGLVISSQGGRENQPQHF. In DNA, the CDR3 is TGTGCTAGTGGTTTGGTAATTTCTTCGCAGGGAGGGAGAGAGAATCAGCCCCAGCATTTT.

This clonotype was found many times. This sequence joins TRBV5-1 and TRBJ1-1; unclear D gene. Germline V gives CDR1 SGHRS, CDR2 YFSETQ. Trimming shortened V by 4 bases and J by 6 bases, and 10 bases separated the two germline ends. This CDR3 comprises 12 residues. This CDR3 is CASSRDGPEAFF. In DNA, the CDR3 is TGCGCCAGCAGCCGTGACGGACCTGAAGCTTTCTTT.

This clonotype was seen ten or more times. The chain carries TRBV5-1 and TRBJ2-1, with D hard to call. V gave up 4 bases and J gave up 7 bases, with 12 bases separating them. The CDR3 is 13 residues long. From germline, CDR1 is SGHRS and CDR2 YFSETQ. Written as DNA, the CDR3 is TGCGCCAGCAGCCCTATGCCCGAGAATGAGCAGTTCTTC. It codes for CASSPMPENEQFF.

This clonotype was seen ten or more times. The chain employs TRBV20-1 and TRBJ1-5; D possibly corresponds to TRBD1 (6 bases). Germline values: CDR1 DFQATT, CDR2 SNEGSKA (reference sequence). V was trimmed by 6 bases and J by 3 bases, leaving 18 bases between them. This CDR3 has 15 amino acids. The CDR3 DNA is TGCAGTGCCACTGAAACAGGGCTACTCAATCAGCCCCAGCATTTT. This translates into CSATETGLLNQPQHF.

This clonotype was observed many times. The chain recombines TRBV4-1 with TRBJ1-2; the D is unclear. Germline V gene sequence: CDR1 MGHRA, CDR2 YSYEKL. V was clipped by 5 bases and J by 0 bases, with 13 bases between them. This CDR3 region has 15 residues. The CDR3 nucleotides are TGCGCCAGCAGCGACGTCGGGGTTACTAACTATGGCTACACCTTC. Translating it yields CASSDVGVTNYGYTF.

As concerns this clonotype: Given a much more abundant clone one base away, this may be a read error. This sequence joins TRBV9 and TRBJ2-3, with D unclear. The end of the DNA aligns better with TRBJ1-5, so the J call may be wrong. Germline assignment: CDR1 SGDLS and CDR2 YYNGEE. The CDR3 is 17 amino acids. In DNA form, the CDR3 reads TGTGCCAGCAGCGTAGCTAATGCGGGAGGGAACACAGATACGCAGCATTTT. It yields the protein CASSVANAGGNTDTQHF.

Worth noting for this clonotype: A read error may explain this, as a much larger clone is one base away. The J gene is TRBJ2-7, the V gene TRBV6-2 or TRBV6-3; D may be TRBD1 (6 bases). The CDR3 covers 14 residues. Germline CDR1 is MNHEY and CDR2 is SVGEGT. CDR3 protein: CAGSYITTGNEQYF. As DNA, the CDR3 is TGTGCCGGCAGTTATATTACAACAGGGAACGAGCAGTACTTC.

This clonotype was seen only a few times. The chain recombines TRBV18 with TRBJ2-7; 7 bases agree with TRBD2. V was clipped by 2 bases and J by 2 bases; unmatched bases: 9. CDR3 length: 16 amino acids. Germline-derived CDR1 and CDR2 are KGHSH and LQKENI. The CDR3 nucleotides are TGTGCCAGCTCACCAACCTCTAGCGGTAGAACCTACGAGCAGTACTTC. Its translation: CASSPTSSGRTYEQYF.

This clonotype was recorded at least ten times. V and J are TRBV7-2 and TRBJ1-3, with TRBD1 identical over 10 bases. CDR1 and CDR2 from the germline V gene are SGHTA and FQGNSA. The CDR3 contains 17 residues. V was clipped by 4 bases and J by 1 base; unmatched bases: 7. The CDR3 is CASSSGDRGPSGNTIYF. The CDR3 bases are TGTGCCAGCAGCTCGGGGGACAGGGGACCGTCTGGAAACACCATATATTTT.

This clonotype came up many times. The chain is built from TRBV27 and TRBJ2-1; D is perhaps TRBD2 (6 bases). V dropped 5 bases and J dropped 7 bases, with 12 bases sitting between them. Germline CDR1 is MNHEY and CDR2 is SMNVEV (reference sequence). This CDR3 comprises 13 residues. The CDR3 nucleotides are TGTGCCAGCAGTCCCTGGGGAGGAAATGAGCAGTTCTTC. Its translation: CASSPWGGNEQFF.